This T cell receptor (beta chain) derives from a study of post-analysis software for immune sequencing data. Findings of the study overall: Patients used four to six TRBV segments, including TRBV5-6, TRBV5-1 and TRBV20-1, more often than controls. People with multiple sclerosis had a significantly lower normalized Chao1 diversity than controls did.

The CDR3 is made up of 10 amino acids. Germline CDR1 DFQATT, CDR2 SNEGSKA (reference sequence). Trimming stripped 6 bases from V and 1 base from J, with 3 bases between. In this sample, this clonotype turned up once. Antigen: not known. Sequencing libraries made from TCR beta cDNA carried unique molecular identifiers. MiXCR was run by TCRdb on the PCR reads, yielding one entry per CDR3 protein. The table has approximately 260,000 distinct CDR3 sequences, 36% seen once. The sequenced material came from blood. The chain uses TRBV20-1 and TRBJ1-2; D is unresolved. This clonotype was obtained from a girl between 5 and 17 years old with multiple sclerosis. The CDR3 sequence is CSALNYGYTF. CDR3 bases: TGCAGTGCCCTTAACTATGGCTACACCTTC.